The entry that follows covers one T cell receptor beta chain sequence. Its antigen remains unknown. Libraries of TCR beta came from iRepertoire HTBI primers plus Arm-PCR of CDR3 regions. TCRdb re-analysed the multiplex PCR reads in MiXCR, keeping a single row per CDR3 protein. The table includes 300,000 to 400,000 distinct CDR3 sequences, about 20% detected once. These data originate in a study of regulatory T cells in long-lasting Graves disease. Across the whole study: Freshly diagnosed Graves' patients had used antithyroid drugs for under 3 months.

Study-wide results and limits: Persistent Graves' cases showed lower TCR diversity than newly diagnosed cases. Under persistent disease, TRBV28, TRBJ1-2 and TRBJ2-5 were used preferentially.

The CDR3 length is 19 residues. V shed 4 bases, J shed 4 bases, and the junction held 15 bases outside the gene matches. The germline CDR1 and CDR2 sequences are SNHLY and FYNNEI. Indicated time point: newly diagnosed GD, antithyroid drugs for less than 3 months. PBMC-derived RNA was used for the TCR library. The receptor was isolated from a female donor with Graves disease. The sequences come from peripheral blood mononuclear cells (PBMCs), collected at new diagnosis, from a patient treated with antithyroid drugs. The V gene is TRBV2, the J gene TRBJ2-2; 10 bases map to TRBD2. CDR3 DNA: TGTGCCAGCAGTGGGAGTCGACCTTGGCTAGCGGGAGCCACCGGGGAGCTGTTTTTT. This sequence encodes CASSGSRPWLAGATGELFF.